A selection of T cell receptor beta chains follows, all from one sample in a study of neurological immune-mediated disorders. TCRdb independently ran MiXCR on the 5' RACE reads; one entry per CDR3 protein. The sample includes approximately 44,000 distinct CDR3 sequences, 13% to 15% of them seen just once. Sequenced material: CD4+ T cells from blood. The receptors were gathered from an older woman with HTLV-1-associated myelopathy (HAM/TSP). Each CDR3 is given with its conserved first and last residue. D genes are given only for firm matches. Size tells how often a clone was seen (once, few, many) or the class of an expanded clone, and some rows leave it out.

j_call v_call cdr3_length clone_size d_call cdr3_aa cdr3_nt
TRBJ2-3 TRBV10-3 16 many . CAISDSDSRAMDTQYF TGTGCCATCAGTGATTCGGACAGCCGTGCAATGGATACGCAGTATTTT
TRBJ2-3 TRBV6-2/TRBV6-3 18 many . CASRRLAGWSASTDTQYF TGTGCCAGCAGACGCTTGGCAGGCTGGTCGGCTAGCACAGATACGCAGTATTTT
TRBJ1-1 TRBV5-1 15 many . CASSFSNPGDTEAFF TGCGCCAGCAGCTTCTCTAATCCTGGGGACACTGAAGCTTTCTTT
TRBJ1-1 TRBV12-3/TRBV12-4 13 many . CASSLAGGPLAFF TGTGCCAGCAGCCTCGCGGGGGGACCCCTGGCTTTCTTT
TRBJ2-2 TRBV5-1 15 many . CASSLQITNTGELFF TGCGCCAGCAGCTTGCAAATTACGAACACCGGGGAGCTGTTTTTT
TRBJ2-5 TRBV20-1 13 many . CSARWTQKETQYF TGCAGTGCTAGATGGACACAGAAAGAGACCCAGTACTTC
TRBJ1-4 TRBV20-1 15 many . CSASGAEATNEKLFF TGCAGTGCTAGTGGGGCAGAGGCAACTAATGAAAAACTGTTTTTT
TRBJ1-4 TRBV5-1 14 many . CASSLGRTGEKLFF TGCGCCAGCAGCCTTGGTCGGACGGGGGAAAAACTGTTTTTT
TRBJ1-2 TRBV7-9 13 many TRBD1 CASSYGTADGYTF TGTGCCAGCAGCTATGGGACAGCTGATGGCTACACCTTC
TRBJ2-3 TRBV11-2 14 . . CASSPPGGTDTQYF TGTGCCAGCAGCCCCCCAGGGGGCACAGATACGCAGTATTTT
TRBJ2-1 TRBV5-1 12 medium-sized . CASSLETDEQFF TGCGCCAGCAGCTTGGAGACGGATGAGCAGTTCTTC
TRBJ2-3 TRBV5-1 14 many TRBD1 CASSRGQATDTQYF TGCGCCAGCAGCCGGGGACAGGCCACAGATACGCAGTATTTT
TRBJ1-1 TRBV14 14 . . CASSLVDRLTEAFF TGTGCCAGCAGCCTCGTGGACAGACTCACTGAAGCTTTCTTT
TRBJ2-1 TRBV5-1 16 many TRBD2 CASSLVLAGGSNEQFF TGCGCCAGCAGCTTGGTGCTAGCGGGGGGGAGCAATGAGCAGTTCTTC
TRBJ2-6 TRBV11-1 16 many TRBD2 CASSPGGTYGANVLTF TGTGCCAGCAGCCCCGGGGGGACGTACGGGGCCAACGTCCTGACTTTC
TRBJ1-2 TRBV19 13 many . CASCKTANYGYTF TGTGCCAGTTGCAAGACAGCAAACTATGGCTACACCTTC
TRBJ1-3 TRBV5-6 15 many . CASSPTFRSGNTIYF TGTGCCAGCAGCCCGACTTTCCGCTCTGGAAACACCATATATTTT
TRBJ1-2 TRBV6-1 15 many . CASSDEGSTDYGYTF TGTGCCAGCAGTGATGAGGGAAGCACTGACTATGGCTACACCTTC
TRBJ1-2 TRBV20-1 12 many . CSASLRGGGYTF TGCAGTGCTAGTCTTCGTGGGGGAGGCTACACCTTC
TRBJ2-3 TRBV3-1 14 many TRBD1 CASSRTGATDTQYF TGTGCCAGCAGCCGGACAGGGGCCACAGATACGCAGTATTTT
TRBJ1-3 TRBV20-1 20 many . CSAREPTILRDGTSGNTIYF TGCAGTGCTAGAGAACCAACCATACTCCGGGACGGGACCTCTGGAAACACCATATATTTT
TRBJ1-5 TRBV12-3/TRBV12-4 15 many . CASSLNPTGHQPQHF TGTGCCAGCAGTTTAAATCCGACAGGACATCAGCCCCAGCATTTT
TRBJ2-5 TRBV20-1 16 many TRBD2 CSARDTKAGPRETQYF TGCAGTGCTAGAGATACCAAAGCGGGGCCAAGGGAGACCCAGTACTTC
TRBJ1-1 TRBV10-1 14 few . CASSDTGMNTEAFF TGCGCCAGCAGTGATACAGGGATGAACACTGAAGCTTTCTTT
TRBJ1-1 TRBV14 14 many TRBD1 CASRRGQANTEAFF TGTGCCAGCAGGCGAGGACAGGCGAACACTGAAGCTTTCTTT
TRBJ1-5 TRBV19 15 many . CASSIGGGGNQPQHF TGTGCCAGTAGTATCGGGGGTGGGGGCAATCAGCCCCAGCATTTT
TRBJ2-7 TRBV29-1 14 few TRBD2 CSVEDGAGGPEQYF TGCAGCGTTGAAGATGGAGCGGGGGGACCCGAGCAGTACTTC
TRBJ2-3 TRBV10-3 17 . . CAISESIRGAGTDTQYF TGTGCCATCAGTGAGTCGATCAGGGGGGCCGGCACAGATACGCAGTATTTT
TRBJ1-6 TRBV20-1 14 medium-sized TRBD1 CSATRGQNNSPLHF TGCAGTGCTACACGGGGACAGAATAATTCACCCCTCCACTTT
TRBJ2-1 TRBV4-2 15 many . CASRTRDISYNEQFF TGTGCCAGCAGGACCCGGGACATCTCCTACAATGAGCAGTTCTTC
TRBJ2-2 TRBV2 14 many TRBD1 CASSEGTGFGELFF TGTGCCAGCAGTGAGGGGACAGGGTTCGGGGAGCTGTTTTTT
TRBJ2-2 TRBV14 11 many . CASSVAGELFF TGTGCCAGCAGCGTCGCGGGGGAGCTGTTTTTT
TRBJ1-1 TRBV7-2 12 many . CASSLVQGAAFF TGTGCCAGCAGCTTAGTTCAGGGAGCAGCTTTCTTT
TRBJ2-3 TRBV2 14 . . CASSVATGSDTQYF TGTGCCAGCAGTGTGGCCACAGGATCAGATACGCAGTATTTT
TRBJ1-1 TRBV20-1 14 many TRBD1 CSASRGTGETEAFF TGCAGTGCTAGCCGAGGGACAGGGGAAACTGAAGCTTTCTTT
TRBJ2-1 TRBV5-1 16 many TRBD2 CASSFRGLAAYNEQFF TGCGCCAGCAGCTTCAGGGGACTAGCGGCCTACAATGAGCAGTTCTTC
TRBJ2-2 TRBV7-9 15 medium-sized TRBD1 CASSLTGTATGELFF TGTGCCAGCAGCTTAACAGGGACAGCCACCGGGGAGCTGTTTTTT
TRBJ1-2 TRBV10-2 12 few . CASSDGVTGYTF TGCGCCAGCAGTGACGGGGTCACTGGCTACACCTTC
TRBJ2-7 TRBV15 14 many . CATSRDGGLYEQYF TGTGCCACCAGCAGAGATGGGGGGTTGTACGAGCAGTACTTC
TRBJ2-3 TRBV20-1 15 many TRBD2 CSATLVGGGGDTQYF TGCAGTGCAACGCTGGTTGGCGGGGGGGGAGATACGCAGTATTTT
TRBJ2-5 TRBV20-1 15 many TRBD1 CSARLGTGGQETQYF TGCAGTGCTAGACTCGGGACAGGGGGCCAAGAGACCCAGTACTTC
TRBJ2-3 TRBV5-1 17 . TRBD2 CASSLEELAGRTDTKYF TGCGCCAGCAGCTTGGAGGAACTAGCGGGGCGCACAGATACGAAGTATTTT
TRBJ1-2 TRBV9 13 many . CASSVGGGYGYTF TGTGCCAGCAGCGTGGGGGGCGGTTATGGCTACACCTTC
TRBJ2-1 TRBV12-3/TRBV12-4 15 many . CASSFSAEVRDEQFF TGTGCCAGCAGTTTTTCGGCTGAGGTGCGGGATGAGCAGTTCTTC
TRBJ2-1 TRBV30 13 . . CACRDGPYNEQFF TGTGCCTGCCGGGACGGACCATACAATGAGCAGTTCTTC
TRBJ2-3 TRBV11-2 17 few TRBD2 CASRERAGGFLRDTQYF TGTGCCAGCAGAGAAAGGGCGGGGGGTTTCCTGCGGGATACGCAGTATTTT
TRBJ1-2 TRBV20-1 13 many . CSAIHGRANGYTF TGCAGTGCTATTCATGGCAGGGCAAATGGCTACACCTTC
TRBJ1-6 TRBV20-1 13 many . CSAEGTPNSPLHF TGCAGTGCGGAAGGGACACCTAATTCACCCCTCCACTTT
TRBJ1-2 TRBV20-1 13 many TRBD1 CSIRDREDYGYTF TGCAGTATCCGGGACAGGGAAGACTATGGCTACACCTTC
TRBJ2-7 TRBV7-9 15 many TRBD2 CASSLGGGYTSEQYF TGTGCCAGCAGCTTAGGGGGGGGATACACCTCCGAGCAGTACTTC
TRBJ2-7 TRBV20-1 14 many . CSALGGVRSYEQYF TGCAGTGCTCTCGGCGGGGTCCGCTCCTACGAGCAGTACTTC
TRBJ2-3 TRBV7-2 15 many . CASSLHGPPGDTQYF TGTGCCAGCAGCTTACACGGTCCACCGGGAGATACGCAGTATTTT
TRBJ2-1 TRBV10-3 15 many TRBD2 CAISGGAGGSNEQFF TGTGCCATCAGTGGGGGAGCGGGGGGCAGCAATGAGCAGTTCTTC
TRBJ2-7 TRBV21-1 13 few . CATRYLDSYEQYF TGTGCCACCCGATACCTCGACTCCTACGAGCAGTACTTC
TRBJ1-1 TRBV2 16 many . CASNNLAAWGKWEAFF TGTGCCAGCAATAACCTGGCGGCGTGGGGTAAATGGGAAGCTTTCTTT
TRBJ2-7 TRBV18 15 many . CASSPFGGASDEQYF TGTGCCAGCTCACCATTTGGGGGGGCCAGCGACGAGCAGTACTTC
TRBJ2-5 TRBV20-1 13 many TRBD2 CSAVAGDGETQYF TGCAGTGCGGTAGCGGGGGATGGTGAGACCCAGTACTTC
TRBJ2-5 TRBV3-1 16 many . CASSQDPAQGLETQYF TGTGCCAGCAGCCAAGACCCAGCGCAGGGCTTGGAGACCCAGTACTTC